This T cell receptor beta chain was found in a study of blood T cells in healthy people across ages. Combining a sample-barcoded 5' primer with a J-beta primer mix, a second PCR ran for about 7 to 11 cycles. Each single sample gave us at least 2.5 million CDR3-containing paired-end reads. Each CDR3 protein gets one entry after TCRdb re-called the 5' RACE reads with MiXCR. The profile covers over a million distinct CDR3 sequences, with 35% to 55% appearing a single time and around 18% taken by the ten largest. Per germline, CDR1 MNHEY and CDR2 SMNVEV (reference sequence). The ends were cut back, 3 bases at V and 1 base at J, with 13 bases in the middle. CDR3 size: 15 residues.

The receptor was isolated from a woman aged 60-75 years in good health. The rearrangement links TRBV27 to TRBJ2-7; a weak D match, TRBD1 (7 bases). Sequenced sample: blood. The CDR3 DNA reads as TGTGCCAGCAGTTTTTCCCCAGGGGGGTCCTACGAGCAGTACTTC. Residues: CASSFSPGGSYEQYF.